The 8 T cell receptor beta chains listed next were all sequenced from one sample in a study of T cells in Graves' hyperthyroidism and ophthalmopathy. RNA transcripts provided the source from which TCR beta CDR3 regions were amplified. TCR CDR3 underwent first-round RT-PCR with the HTBI primer set. MiXCR, applied by TCRdb to the multiplex PCR reads, yields one record per CDR3 protein. The sample has hundreds of thousands of distinct CDR3 sequences; approximately 25% are singletons. Input material: blood. The receptor source for this set is a middle-aged man with Graves' hyperthyroidism.

The gene calls are TRBV28 and TRBJ1-5; D is possibly TRBD1 (5 bases). Germline-derived CDR1 and CDR2 are MDHEN and SYDVKM. V was clipped by 5 bases and J by 7 bases, with 15 bases between them. The CDR3 is 14 amino acids. The CDR3 sequence is CASSPQAGGQPQHF. The CDR3 nucleotides read TGTGCCAGCAGTCCCCAGGCGGGGGGACAGCCCCAGCATTTT.

The chain has TRBV12-3 or TRBV12-4 and TRBJ2-7; the D gene is possibly TRBD2 (6 bases). There are 14 residues in the CDR3. V was cut by 7 bases and J by 4 bases, with 17 bases left in between. CDR3 loop: CASNVGGSQYEQYF. The CDR3 DNA follows: TGTGCCAGCAACGTCGGAGGGTCACAGTACGAGCAGTACTTC.

This rearrangement joins TRBV6-2 or TRBV6-3 to TRBJ2-3; TRBD2 matches at 13 bases. CDR3 length: 14 residues. Unmatched junction bases numbered 8, after V lost 11 bases and J lost 6 bases. CDR1 is MNHEY and CDR2 is SVGEGT in the germline V gene. For the CDR3, the DNA is TGTGCCTGCCGACTAGCGGGAGGTGGGGATACGCAGTATTTT. Protein: CACRLAGGGDTQYF.

The chain combines TRBV27 with TRBJ2-7; no clear D gene. V gave up 5 bases and J gave up 0 bases, with 11 bases separating them. Germline lookup yields CDR1 MNHEY and CDR2 SMNVEV (reference sequence). This CDR3 has 14 amino acids. CDR3 DNA sequence: TGTGCCAGCAGTCCCCTCTCCGACTCCTACGAGCAGTACTTC. Its translation: CASSPLSDSYEQYF.

This clonotype was detected a few times. This chain links TRBV6-1 with TRBJ1-1; D may be TRBD1 (5 bases). The CDR3 totals 14 residues. CDR1 is MNHNS and CDR2 is SASEGT in the germline V gene. The germline V and J ends were trimmed by 5 bases and 5 bases, with 15 bases remaining between them. The CDR3 DNA reads TGTGCCAGCAGTCAACAAGGGGATGAAACTGAAGCTTTCTTT. Translation gives CASSQQGDETEAFF.

The table lists this clonotype with many counts. J is TRBJ2-1 and V is TRBV24-1; 8 bases are shared with TRBD2. V gave up 5 bases and J gave up 10 bases; unmatched junction bases: 6. The CDR3 is made up of 13 amino acids. CDR1 is KGHDR, CDR2 SFDVKD, per germline. The CDR3 loop is CATSVPGGAEQFF. The CDR3 DNA follows: TGTGCCACCAGTGTCCCCGGGGGGGCCGAGCAGTTCTTC.

This clonotype was observed a handful of times. The chain employs TRBV12-3 or TRBV12-4 and TRBJ2-3, with TRBD1 matching over 8 bases. Trimming cost V 6 bases and J 5 bases; bases outside gene matches: 13. CDR3 length: 16 amino acids. CDR3 region: CASRPLDRDIGDTQYF. CDR3 coding DNA: TGTGCCAGCAGGCCCCTGGACAGGGACATCGGAGATACGCAGTATTTT.

The chain couples TRBV12-3 or TRBV12-4 to TRBJ2-1; D ambiguous. There are 14 residues in the CDR3. Trimming left V 2 bases short and J 7 bases short, with 12 bases between. CDR3 in DNA: TGTGCCAGCAGTTTAACCGGCTCTTGGAATGAGCAGTTCTTC. Its protein product is CASSLTGSWNEQFF.